This entry features one T cell receptor (beta chain) sequence. The repertoire was sequenced with immunoSEQ multiplex PCR; TCRdb's copy has only in-frame clones and lacks some. The table shows about 40,000 clones, with about nine tenths occurring only once. These data are taken from a study of sequential checkpoint blockade in melanoma. Study-level information: Each arm's sequence ended with maintenance nivolumab.

The treatment denotes: randomized to nivolumab then ipilimumab (arm A) or the reverse (arm B). From thawed PBMCs, live CD3+CD8+ cells negative for CD19 and CD56 were sorted. This TCR derives from a human donor with melanoma. The sequencing here drew on CD8+ T cells sorted from blood (inferred from file names), taken from a patient given nivolumab and ipilimumab in sequence.

Here the CDR3 reads CASSRRRVYTF. CDR3 DNA sequence: TGCGCCAGCAGCCGCCGGCGGGTCTACACCTTC. This chain connects TRBV5-1 to TRBJ1-2; D is uncertain. V gave up 4 bases and J gave up 10 bases, with 11 bases separating them. In germline, CDR1 is SGHRS, CDR2 YFSETQ. The CDR3 runs 11 residues. Full variable domain (remainder filled in from reference TRBV5-1 and TRBJ1-2): KAGVTQTPRYLIKTRGQQVTLSCSPISGHRSVSWYQQTPGQGLQFLFEYFSETQRNKGNFPGRFSGRQFSNSRSEMNVSTLELGDSALYLCASSRRRVYTFGSGTRLTVV.